What follows are 20 T cell receptor beta chains derived from one specimen sequenced in a study of tumor and adjacent non-tumor tissue in lung cancer. No cell sorting was done before RNA was extracted from the tissue. The library came from three nested PCR rounds adapted from ARM-PCR protocols. TCRdb re-derived calls from the multiplex PCR reads in MiXCR, one entry per CDR3 protein. The sample comprises 90,000 or so distinct CDR3 sequences, around 59% of which are singletons, and approximately 15% rests with the top ten. The material sequenced was lung tumor tissue. The receptors here all came from a man between 70 and 80 years old with non-small cell lung cancer.

CDR3 region: CASRADYRGTEAFF. The DNA for the CDR3 is TGTGCCAGCAGGGCCGATTACAGGGGCACTGAAGCTTTCTTT. This sequence joins TRBV2 and TRBJ1-1; TRBD1 aligns across 7 bases. The germline V gene has CDR1 SNHLY and CDR2 FYNNEI. V lost 6 bases to trimming and J lost 4 bases; unmatched junction nucleotides: 8. The CDR3 length is 14 residues.

This chain joins TRBV6-5 and TRBJ2-7, with 9 bases aligning to TRBD1. The CDR3 sequence is 14 residues long. Germline CDR1 MNHEY, CDR2 SVGAGI. The CDR3, as DNA: TGTACTAGCAGTAATACAGGGGGCACCTACGAGCAGTACTTC. It yields the protein CTSSNTGGTYEQYF.

This clonotype came up many times. The chain employs TRBV5-4 and TRBJ2-2, with D perhaps given as TRBD1 or TRBD2 (5 bases each). CDR3 length equals 15 residues. The ends were cut back, 4 bases at V and 4 bases at J, with 14 bases in the middle. From germline, CDR1 is SGHNT and CDR2 YYREEE (reference sequence). The DNA of the CDR3 is TGTGCCAGCAGCCGGGAAGTGGGGACCACCGGGGAGCTGTTTTTT. The encoded protein is CASSREVGTTGELFF.

This clonotype was counted a few times. V gene TRBV11-2 combines with J gene TRBJ1-2; D is undetermined. The V gene's germline CDR1 is SGHAT and CDR2 FQNNGV. The CDR3 contains 14 residues. The CDR3 DNA sequence: TGTACTAGCAGCTTAGACTTGACCGTGAGAGGCTACACCTTC. Translated: CTSSLDLTVRGYTF. The complete variable domain, with remaining parts taken from reference TRBV11-2 and TRBJ1-2, reads EAGVAQSPRYKIIEKRQSVAFWCNPISGHATLYWYQQILGQGPKLLIQFQNNGVVDDSQLPKDRFSAERLKGVDSTLKIQPAKLEDSAVYLCTSSLDLTVRGYTFGSGTRLTVV.

The V call is TRBV20-1, the J call TRBJ2-3; possibly TRBD2 for D (5 bases). Germline CDR1 is DFQATT and CDR2 is SNEGSKA (reference sequence). The CDR3 runs to 13 residues. V lost 8 bases and J lost 6, with 18 bases in between. The CDR3 spells CSTNVGSGDTQYF. The CDR3 nucleotides read TGCAGTACTAATGTGGGGTCGGGGGATACGCAGTATTTT.

The chain uses TRBV11-1 and TRBJ2-5; D is uncertain. The V gene lost 8 bases and the J gene lost 5 bases, with 18 bases spanning the gap. CDR3 length equals 14 residues. Germline V gene sequence: CDR1 SGHAT, CDR2 FQDESV (reference sequence). The CDR3 spells CASCLTPRRETQYF. CDR3 DNA sequence: TGTGCCAGCTGCCTGACGCCTCGAAGGGAGACCCAGTACTTC. The variable domain in full, completed from reference TRBV11-1 and TRBJ2-5, reads EAEVAQSPRYKITEKSQAVAFWCDPISGHATLYWYRQILGQGPELLVQFQDESVVDDSQLPKDRFSAERLKGVDSTLKIQPAELGDSAMYLCASCLTPRRETQYFGPGTRLLVL.

About this clonotype itself: A junction end diverges from the germline sequence, so it may reflect a read error. In DNA form, the CDR3 reads TGTGCCAGCAACTATTTCCCGGGACAGGAAAACACCGGGGAGTTGTTTTTT. It encodes CASNYFPGQENTGELFF. This chain links TRBV5-5 with TRBJ2-2; 8 bases line up with TRBD1. The CDR3 spans 17 residues. Germline V gene sequence: CDR1 SGHKS, CDR2 YYEKEE (reference sequence). The full variable domain, completed using reference TRBV5-5 and TRBJ2-2, is DAGVTQSPTHLIKTRGQQVTLRCSPISGHKSVSWYQQVLGQGPQFIFQYYEKEERGRGNFPDRFSARQFPNYSSELNVNALLLGDSALYLCASNYFPGQENTGELFFGEGSRLTVL.

Details on this clonotype: It is likely a read error, because the conserved phenylalanine at the end of the CDR3 is missing. The chain links TRBV5-4 to TRBJ2-2; possibly TRBD2 for D (7 bases). V gave up 6 bases and J gave up 7 bases, with 22 bases separating them. Germline V CDR1 and CDR2: SGHNT, YYREEE (reference sequence). This CDR3 region has 16 residues. The CDR3 bases are TGTGCCAGCAACTCGGGGGGCCCTACGGAGATCGGGGAGCTGTTTTTA. As protein: CASNSGGPTEIGELFL.

On this clonotype itself: The conserved phenylalanine or tryptophan normally closing the CDR3 is absent here, so this likely arose from a read error. The chain links TRBV29-1 to TRBJ1-2; D unclear. Per germline, CDR1 SQVTM and CDR2 ANQGSEA. Trimming removed 0 bases at V and 8 bases at J, with 10 bases between. The CDR3 spans 12 residues. The CDR3 sequence is CSVEDWRYGYTL. The DNA for the CDR3 is TGCAGCGTTGAAGATTGGCGGTACGGCTACACCTTA.

A word on this clonotype: The junction and the germline gene differ at one end; a read error may be behind it. The chain links TRBV11-2 to TRBJ2-1; 7 bases match TRBD2. The V gene's germline CDR1 is SGHAT and CDR2 FQNNGV. CDR3 size: 15 residues. The DNA of the CDR3 is TGTGCCAACACCCCAGTGTGGGGGGGGTACAATGAGGAGTTCTTC. It yields the protein CANTPVWGGYNEEFF.

On this clonotype: A much larger clone lies a single base off, so this may be a read error. The V call is TRBV28, the J call TRBJ2-7; D gene ambiguous. The CDR3 spans 11 residues. The germline CDR1 and CDR2 sequences are MDHEN and SYDVKM. The CDR3 reads CTSSKSYEQYF. DNA for the CDR3: TGTACCAGCTCAAAGTCCTACGAGCAGTACTTC.

Note on this clonotype: This may stem from a read error, because a much larger clone lies one nucleotide away. This rearrangement joins TRBV30 to TRBJ1-1, with D hard to call. Per the germline V gene, CDR1 is GTSNPN and CDR2 is SVGIG (reference sequence). Between the trimmed V and J ends, which lost 4 bases and 5 bases, there was a span of 14 bases. This CDR3 is built from 13 residues. The CDR3 DNA is TGTGCCTGGATCGGGGTTGCCTATACTGAAGCTTTCTTT. This encodes CAWIGVAYTEAFF.

The chain's CDR3 is CASSRSGTNMSTEAFF. The CDR3 DNA reads as TGTGCCAGCAGCCGTAGTGGGACGAATATGAGCACTGAAGCTTTCTTT. The chain carries TRBV11-3 and TRBJ1-1; TRBD1 might be the D (5 bases). The CDR3 length is 16 residues. Looked up from germline, CDR1 is SGHNT and CDR2 is YENEEA. V lost 5 bases, J lost 4 bases, and 20 bases lay in between.

Concerning this clonotype itself: This may be a read error, as it is one base from a much larger clone. V is TRBV20-1 and J is TRBJ2-3; D possibly corresponds to TRBD1 (6 bases). This CDR3 region has 15 residues. Looked up from germline, CDR1 is DFQATT and CDR2 is SNEGSKA (reference sequence). Here the CDR3 reads CSALDVRTRTDTKYF. The CDR3 DNA follows: TGCAGTGCTTTAGATGTCAGGACGCGGACAGATACGAAGTATTTT.

As concerns this clonotype: This sequence may be a read error, since a much larger clone differs from it by one base. The V and J genes are TRBV4-1 and TRBJ1-3; 7 bases fit TRBD1. The CDR3 has 18 amino acids. Germline CDR1 reads MGHRA; CDR2 reads YSYEKL. The CDR3 sequence: CSSSPTQGQPTLGNTIYF. CDR3 DNA sequence: TGCTCCAGCAGCCCTACTCAGGGACAGCCAACTCTGGGAAACACCATATATTTT.

This clonotype was observed a handful of times. This could be a read error, since a much larger clone is one nucleotide away. CDR3 sequence: CASSQGGRRVNYGYTF. DNA of the CDR3: TGCGCCAGCAGCCAAGGGGGCCGTCGGGTGAACTATGGCTACACCTTC. The V gene is TRBV4-1, the J gene TRBJ1-2; possible D gene TRBD1, 5 bases. Germline CDR1 is MGHRA and CDR2 is YSYEKL. This CDR3 spans 16 amino acids. Trimming stripped 1 base from V and 2 bases from J, with 14 bases between.

The rearrangement uses TRBV14 and TRBJ2-3, with 11 nucleotides matching TRBD2. CDR3 size: 15 residues. Unmatched junction bases numbered 1, after V lost 0 bases and J lost 5 bases. Germline loops: CDR1 SGHDN, CDR2 FVKESK. CDR3 sequence: CASSQEGLAVDTQYF. CDR3 DNA: TGTGCCAGCAGCCAAGAGGGACTAGCGGTAGATACGCAGTATTTT.

The table lists this clonotype with a count of one. The CDR3 ends on some other residue instead of the conserved phenylalanine or tryptophan, so this is likely a read error. The chain couples TRBV30 to TRBJ2-7; no clear D. Trimming cost V 5 bases and J 2 bases, with 7 bases left between them. CDR3 size: 11 residues. Germline V gives CDR1 GTSNPN, CDR2 SVGIG (reference sequence). The CDR3 sequence: CAWQTAYEQYS. CDR3 in DNA: TGTGCCTGGCAGACGGCCTACGAGCAGTACTCC.

The gene calls are TRBV29-1 and TRBJ2-5, with D maybe TRBD1 (5 bases). Germline values: CDR1 SQVTM, CDR2 ANQGSEA. The CDR3 loop spans 14 amino acids. The CDR3 loop is CSVGAAPLVETQYF. The CDR3 coding sequence is TGCAGTGTAGGGGCAGCCCCCCTGGTAGAGACCCAGTACTTC.

The chain employs TRBV29-1 and TRBJ2-3; possibly TRBD1 or TRBD2 for D (6 bases each). CDR1 and CDR2 from the germline V gene are SQVTM and ANQGSEA. The CDR3 has 15 amino acids. The ends were cut back, 5 bases at V and 2 bases at J, with 17 bases in the middle. CDR3 region: CSVSPQGLNTDTQYF. The CDR3 nucleotides read TGCAGCGTTTCGCCACAGGGACTGAACACAGATACGCAGTATTTT.